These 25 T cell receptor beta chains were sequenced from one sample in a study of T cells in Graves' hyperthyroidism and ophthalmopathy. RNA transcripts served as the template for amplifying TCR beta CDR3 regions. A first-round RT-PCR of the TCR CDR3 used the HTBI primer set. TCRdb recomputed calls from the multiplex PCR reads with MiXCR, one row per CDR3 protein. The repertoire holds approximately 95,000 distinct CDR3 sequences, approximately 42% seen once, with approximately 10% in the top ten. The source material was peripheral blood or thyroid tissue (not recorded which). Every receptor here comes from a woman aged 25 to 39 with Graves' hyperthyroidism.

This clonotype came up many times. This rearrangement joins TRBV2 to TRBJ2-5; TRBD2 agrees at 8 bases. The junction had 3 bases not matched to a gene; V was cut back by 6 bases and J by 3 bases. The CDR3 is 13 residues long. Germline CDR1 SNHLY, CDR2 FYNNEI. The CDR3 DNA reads TGTGCCAGCAGAAGCGGGAGTAAAGAGACCCAGTACTTC. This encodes CASRSGSKETQYF.

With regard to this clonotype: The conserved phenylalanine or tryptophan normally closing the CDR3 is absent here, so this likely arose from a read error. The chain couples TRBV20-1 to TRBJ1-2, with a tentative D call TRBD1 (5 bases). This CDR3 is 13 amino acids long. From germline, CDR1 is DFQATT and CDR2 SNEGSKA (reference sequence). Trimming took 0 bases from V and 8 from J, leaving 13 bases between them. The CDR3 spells CSARDLARGGYTL. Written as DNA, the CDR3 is TGCAGTGCTAGAGATCTGGCCCGGGGCGGCTACACCCTC.

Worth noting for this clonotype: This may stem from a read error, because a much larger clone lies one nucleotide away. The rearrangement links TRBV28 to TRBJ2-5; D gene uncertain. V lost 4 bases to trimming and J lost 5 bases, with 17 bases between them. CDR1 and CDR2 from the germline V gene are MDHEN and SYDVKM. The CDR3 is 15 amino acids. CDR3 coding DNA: TGTGCCAGCAGTTCCCCGCTTCCCACTTTGGAGACCCAGTACTTC. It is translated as CASSSPLPTLETQYF.

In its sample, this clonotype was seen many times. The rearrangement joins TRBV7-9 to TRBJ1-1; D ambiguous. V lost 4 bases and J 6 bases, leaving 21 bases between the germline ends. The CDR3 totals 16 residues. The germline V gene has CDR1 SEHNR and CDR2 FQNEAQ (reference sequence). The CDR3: CASSSRVGGSRSEAFF. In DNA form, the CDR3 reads TGTGCCAGCAGCTCCAGAGTTGGAGGGTCGAGATCTGAAGCTTTCTTT.

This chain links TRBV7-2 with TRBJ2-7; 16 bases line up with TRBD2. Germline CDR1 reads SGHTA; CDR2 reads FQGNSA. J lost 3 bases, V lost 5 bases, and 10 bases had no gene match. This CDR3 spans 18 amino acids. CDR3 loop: CASSPPGLAGGPFYEQYF. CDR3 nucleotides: TGTGCCAGCAGCCCCCCGGGACTAGCGGGAGGGCCTTTCTACGAGCAGTACTTC.

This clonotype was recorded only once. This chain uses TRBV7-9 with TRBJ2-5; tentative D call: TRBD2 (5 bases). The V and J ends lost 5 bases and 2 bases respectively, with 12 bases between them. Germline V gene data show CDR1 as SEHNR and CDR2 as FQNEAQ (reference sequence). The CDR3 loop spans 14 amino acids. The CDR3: CASSQGSGQETQYF. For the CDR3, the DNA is TGTGCCAGCAGCCAAGGGAGCGGACAAGAGACCCAGTACTTC.

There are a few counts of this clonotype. The CDR3 coding sequence is TGCGCCAGCAGCCAAGGCGGCCAGCCCCAGCATTTT. It specifies CASSQGGQPQHF. J is TRBJ1-5 and V is TRBV4-1, with no clear D. Germline loops: CDR1 MGHRA, CDR2 YSYEKL. Trimming cost V 1 base and J 7 bases, with 5 bases left between them. The CDR3 is 12 residues long.

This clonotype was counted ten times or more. This CDR3 reads CASTVGTYEQYF. The DNA of the CDR3 is TGTGCCAGCACCGTTGGGACCTACGAGCAGTACTTC. The chain couples TRBV6-1 to TRBJ2-7; D is undetermined. The CDR3 spans 12 residues. The germline CDR1 and CDR2 sequences are MNHNS and SASEGT. The V gene lost 7 bases and the J gene lost 2 bases, with 9 bases spanning the gap.

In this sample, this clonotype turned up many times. The CDR3 is CASRPLLSGNTIYF. In DNA, the CDR3 is TGTGCCAGCAGGCCCCTCCTCTCTGGAAACACCATATATTTT. The chain links TRBV6-6 to TRBJ1-3, with D unresolved. The CDR3 has 14 residues. V lost 6 bases and J 0 bases, leaving 9 bases between the germline ends. Germline V gene sequence: CDR1 MNHNY, CDR2 SVGAGI (reference sequence).

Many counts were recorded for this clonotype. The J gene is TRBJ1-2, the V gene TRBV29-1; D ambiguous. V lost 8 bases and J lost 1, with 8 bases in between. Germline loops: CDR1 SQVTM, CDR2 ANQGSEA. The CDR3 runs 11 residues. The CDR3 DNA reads TGCAGCACTGGGAGTAACTATGGCTACACCTTC. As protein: CSTGSNYGYTF.

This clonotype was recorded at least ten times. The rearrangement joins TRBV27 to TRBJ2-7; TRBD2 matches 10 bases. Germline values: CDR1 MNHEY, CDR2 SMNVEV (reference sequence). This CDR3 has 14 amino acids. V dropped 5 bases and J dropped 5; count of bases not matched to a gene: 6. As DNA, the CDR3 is TGTGCCAGCAGTACCGGGACTAGCGTTAACGAGCAGTACTTC. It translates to CASSTGTSVNEQYF.

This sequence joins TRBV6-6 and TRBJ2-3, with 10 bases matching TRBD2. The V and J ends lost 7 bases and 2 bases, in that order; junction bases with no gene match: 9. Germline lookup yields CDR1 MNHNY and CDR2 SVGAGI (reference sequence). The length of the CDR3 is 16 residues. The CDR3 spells CASTSGRASTTDTQYF. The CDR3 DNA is TGTGCCAGCACGAGCGGGAGGGCTTCGACCACAGATACGCAGTATTTT.

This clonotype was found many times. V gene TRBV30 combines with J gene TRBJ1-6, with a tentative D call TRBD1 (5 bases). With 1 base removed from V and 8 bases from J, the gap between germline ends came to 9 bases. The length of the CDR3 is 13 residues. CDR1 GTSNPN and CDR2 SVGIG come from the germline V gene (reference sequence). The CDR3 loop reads CAWSDRSDSPLHF. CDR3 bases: TGTGCCTGGAGTGACAGGAGTGATTCACCCCTCCACTTT.

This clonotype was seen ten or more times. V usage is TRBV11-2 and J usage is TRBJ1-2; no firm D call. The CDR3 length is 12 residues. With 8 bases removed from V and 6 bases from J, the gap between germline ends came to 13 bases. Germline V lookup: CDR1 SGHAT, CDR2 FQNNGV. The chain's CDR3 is CASPKLTDGYTF. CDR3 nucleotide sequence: TGTGCCAGCCCGAAGTTGACGGATGGCTACACCTTC.

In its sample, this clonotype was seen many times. In DNA, the CDR3 is TGTGCCTGGAGCAGGGTTAACTATGGCTACACCTTC. It specifies CAWSRVNYGYTF. The gene calls are TRBV30 and TRBJ1-2, with D possibly matching TRBD1 (5 bases). With 3 bases removed from V and 1 base from J, the gap between germline ends came to 6 bases. The CDR3 is 12 amino acids. CDR1 is GTSNPN, CDR2 SVGIG, per germline (reference sequence).

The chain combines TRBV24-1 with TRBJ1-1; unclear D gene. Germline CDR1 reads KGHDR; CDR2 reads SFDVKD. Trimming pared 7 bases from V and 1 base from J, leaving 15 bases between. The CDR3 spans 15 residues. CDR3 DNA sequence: TGTGCCACCAGCAGCCCGCCCTACAAGAACACTGAAGCTTTCTTT. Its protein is CATSSPPYKNTEAFF.

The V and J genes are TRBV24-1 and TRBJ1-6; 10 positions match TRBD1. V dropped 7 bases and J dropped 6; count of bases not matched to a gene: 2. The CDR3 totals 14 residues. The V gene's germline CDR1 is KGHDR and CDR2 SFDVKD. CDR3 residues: CATSRDRGNSPLHF. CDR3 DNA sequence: TGTGCCACCAGCCGGGACAGGGGTAATTCACCCCTCCACTTT.

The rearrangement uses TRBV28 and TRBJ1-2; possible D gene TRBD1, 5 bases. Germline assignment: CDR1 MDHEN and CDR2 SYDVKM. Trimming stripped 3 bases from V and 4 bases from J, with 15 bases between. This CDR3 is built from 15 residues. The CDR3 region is CASSFSQGRIYGYTF. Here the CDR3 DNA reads TGTGCCAGCAGTTTCTCGCAGGGAAGGATCTATGGCTACACCTTC.

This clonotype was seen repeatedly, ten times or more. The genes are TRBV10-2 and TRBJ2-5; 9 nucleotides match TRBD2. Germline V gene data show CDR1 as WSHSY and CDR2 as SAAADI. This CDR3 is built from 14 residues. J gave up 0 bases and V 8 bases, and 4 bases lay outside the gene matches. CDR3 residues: CASPGGRDQETQYF. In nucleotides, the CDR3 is TGCGCCAGCCCGGGCGGGAGGGACCAAGAGACCCAGTACTTC.

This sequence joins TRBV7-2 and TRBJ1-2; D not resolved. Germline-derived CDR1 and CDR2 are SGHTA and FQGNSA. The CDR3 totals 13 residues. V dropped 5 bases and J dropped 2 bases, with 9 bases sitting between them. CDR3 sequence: CASSLDSNYGYTF. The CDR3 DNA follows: TGTGCCAGCAGCCTGGACTCAAACTATGGCTACACCTTC. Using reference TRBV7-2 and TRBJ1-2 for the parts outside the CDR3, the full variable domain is GAGVSQSPSNKVTEKGKDVELRCDPISGHTALYWYRQSLGQGLEFLIYFQGNSAPDKSGLPSDRFSAERTGGSVSTLTIQRTQQEDSAVYLCASSLDSNYGYTFGSGTRLTVV.

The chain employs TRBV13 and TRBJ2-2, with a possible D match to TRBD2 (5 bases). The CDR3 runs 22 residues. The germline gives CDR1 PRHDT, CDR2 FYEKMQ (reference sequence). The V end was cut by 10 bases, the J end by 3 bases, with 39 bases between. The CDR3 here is CANPKATRRTPPIPFYTGELFF. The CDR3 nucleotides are TGTGCCAACCCAAAGGCGACCCGCCGGACTCCCCCCATCCCTTTTTACACCGGGGAGCTGTTTTTT.

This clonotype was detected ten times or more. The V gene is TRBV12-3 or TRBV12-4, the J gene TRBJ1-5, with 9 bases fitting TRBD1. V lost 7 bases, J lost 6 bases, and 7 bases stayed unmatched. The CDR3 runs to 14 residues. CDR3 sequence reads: CASKTGGRSQPQHF. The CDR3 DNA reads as TGTGCCAGCAAAACAGGGGGCAGAAGTCAGCCCCAGCATTTT.

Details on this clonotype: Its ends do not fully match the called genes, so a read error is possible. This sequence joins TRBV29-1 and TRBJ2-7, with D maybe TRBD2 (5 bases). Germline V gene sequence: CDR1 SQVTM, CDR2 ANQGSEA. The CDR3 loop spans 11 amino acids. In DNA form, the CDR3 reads TGCGGCGTGGCGGGTGCCTACGAGCAGTACTTC. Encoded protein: CGVAGAYEQYF.

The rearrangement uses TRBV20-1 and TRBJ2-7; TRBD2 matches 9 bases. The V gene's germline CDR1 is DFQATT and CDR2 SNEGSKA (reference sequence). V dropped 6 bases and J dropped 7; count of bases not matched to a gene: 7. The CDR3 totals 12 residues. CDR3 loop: CSAPGLAPEQYF. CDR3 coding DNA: TGCAGTGCCCCGGGACTAGCTCCAGAGCAGTACTTC.

CDR3 DNA sequence: TGCAGTGCTCTTAGCGGGAGAAGGCGGGAGACCCAGTACTTC. Its translation is CSALSGRRRETQYF. This rearrangement joins TRBV20-1 to TRBJ2-5, with TRBD2 identical over 9 bases. With V trimmed by 5 bases and J by 5 bases, 9 bases remained unmatched. Germline CDR1 is DFQATT and CDR2 is SNEGSKA (reference sequence). The CDR3 contains 14 residues.